The clone carrying this T cell receptor (beta chain) has just a few counts. Germline loops: CDR1 LGHDT, CDR2 YNNKEL (reference sequence). The ends lost 9 bases at V and 4 bases at J; junction bases unmatched: 7. This CDR3 spans 15 amino acids. These data belong to a study of T cells in Graves' hyperthyroidism and ophthalmopathy. RNA transcripts gave rise to amplified TCR beta CDR3 regions. RT-PCR in the first round (using the HTBI primer set) targeted the TCR CDR3. TCRdb ran MiXCR on the multiplex PCR reads and lists one entry per CDR3 protein. Here the sample spans approximately 300,000 distinct CDR3 sequences, about a sixth being singletons.

Sequencing was carried out using blood. V gene TRBV3-1 combines with J gene TRBJ2-2; 11 bases are a match to TRBD1. The TCR originated in a woman aged 55-69 years with Graves' ophthalmopathy. The CDR3 nucleotides read TGTGCCAGTAGGTGGACAGGGGGCTTCACCGGGGAGCTGTTTTTT. It yields the protein CASRWTGGFTGELFF. The variable domain in full, completed from reference TRBV3-1 and TRBJ2-2, reads DTAVSQTPKYLVTQMGNDKSIKCEQNLGHDTMYWYKQDSKKFLKIMFSYNNKELIINETVPNRFSPKSPDKAHLNLHINSLELGDSAVYFCASRWTGGFTGELFFGEGSRLTVL.